A single TCR beta chain is shown here with its context. The antigen is undetermined. The record originates from a study of cytomegalovirus exposure and HLA in healthy donors. Study-wide results and limits: For cytomegalovirus status, the classifier reportedly gave diagnoses with high specificity and sensitivity.

Donors had nominal health at sampling but likely had unrecorded immune exposures. Primers included in the PCR were 60 Vbeta and 13 Jbeta primers. Sequencing was performed with immunoSEQ multiplex PCR; in TCRdb, only in-frame clones are kept and a portion is missing. The data show 85,000 to 130,000 clones, 65% to 80% seen once. CDR1 and CDR2 (germline): SGHRS, YFSETQ. The V segment lost 4 bases and the J segment 4 bases; nucleotides outside the gene matches: 10. The CDR3 covers 16 residues. The TCR sequence derives from a man aged 55 to 70 in good health and CMV-seronegative. The rearrangement uses TRBV5-1 and TRBJ2-2; 7 bases align to TRBD1. The sample taken for sequencing was PBMCs. CDR3 DNA: TGCGCCAGCAGCATACCCACAGGGGACAGCACCGGGGAGCTGTTTTTT. This sequence encodes CASSIPTGDSTGELFF.